Presented here are 14 T cell receptor beta chains from one specimen sequenced in a study of blood T cells in healthy people across ages. Then a second PCR, running about 6 to 11 cycles, was carried out with a sample-barcoded 5' primer and a J-beta primer mix. One entry per CDR3 protein, called by TCRdb with MiXCR from the 5' RACE reads. The table shows 1.4 million or so distinct CDR3 sequences, with 40% to 45% occurring only once. Sequencing was done on a sample of blood. The receptors derive from a woman under 30 in good health.

The rearrangement joins TRBV12-3 or TRBV12-4 to TRBJ1-1; D is undetermined. CDR3 size: 15 residues. With 5 bases removed from V and 0 bases from J, the gap between germline ends came to 13 bases. DNA for the CDR3: TGTGCCAGCAGTGCTAGCCTTCGGGTGAACACTGAAGCTTTCTTT. This codes for CASSASLRVNTEAFF.

In this sample, this clonotype turned up a few times. The rearrangement links TRBV20-1 to TRBJ2-4, with a tentative D call TRBD2 (6 bases). V was clipped by 2 bases and J by 6 bases, with 17 bases between them. The CDR3 is 15 residues long. Germline-derived CDR1 and CDR2 are DFQATT and SNEGSKA (reference sequence). CDR3 DNA sequence: TGCAGTGCTAGACGGTGGGATACCGGGGGAAACATTCAGTACTTC. It encodes CSARRWDTGGNIQYF.

The V gene is TRBV21-1, the J gene TRBJ2-2. TRBV21-1 is a documented pseudogene. The CDR3 is 10 residues long. The CDR3 sequence: CASTHAELFF. CDR3 DNA: TGTGCCAGCACTCATGCGGAGCTGTTTTTT.

The chain links TRBV9 to TRBJ1-2; 7 bases align to TRBD1. Germline V CDR1 and CDR2: SGDLS, YYNGEE. The CDR3 has 14 residues. The trim removed 4 bases at V and 4 bases at J, leaving 7 bases unmatched. The DNA for the CDR3 is TGTGCCAGCAGCTCCGACAGGGCGGGCTATGGCTACACCTTC. This translates into CASSSDRAGYGYTF. The full variable domain, with the rest looked up from reference TRBV9 and TRBJ1-2, is DSGVTQTPKHLITATGQRVTLRCSPRSGDLSVYWYQQSLDQGLQFLIQYYNGEERAKGNILERFSAQQFPDLHSELNLSSLELGDSALYFCASSSDRAGYGYTFGSGTRLTVV.

Only a few counts were recorded for this clonotype. The chain uses TRBV28 and TRBJ1-5; D gene unclear. Trimming stripped 6 bases from V and 4 bases from J, with 7 bases between. This CDR3 comprises 12 residues. The V gene's germline CDR1 is MDHEN and CDR2 SYDVKM. The CDR3, as DNA: TGTGCCAGCAGGGGCAATAATCAGCCCCAGCATTTT. This sequence encodes CASRGNNQPQHF. The full variable domain, its missing parts supplied by reference TRBV28 and TRBJ1-5, is DVKVTQSSRYLVKRTGEKVFLECVQDMDHENMFWYRQDPGLGLRLIYFSYDVKMKEKGDIPEGYSVSREKKERFSLILESASTNQTSMYLCASRGNNQPQHFGDGTRLSIL.

The chain joins TRBV4-3 to TRBJ2-5; 15 positions match TRBD2. With 5 bases clipped from V and 11 bases from J, the junction kept 12 bases outside the gene matches. The V gene's germline CDR1 is LGHNA and CDR2 YSLEER. The CDR3 contains 16 residues. The CDR3 here is CASSRRTSGRANEQYF. For the CDR3, the DNA is TGCGCCAGCAGCAGACGGACTAGCGGGAGGGCCAATGAGCAGTACTTC.

This clonotype was recorded a few times. The chain recombines TRBV7-9 with TRBJ2-5; D gene ambiguous. Trimming left V 3 bases short and J 2 bases short, with 7 bases between. CDR1 and CDR2 from the germline V gene are SEHNR and FQNEAQ (reference sequence). The CDR3 runs 13 residues. The CDR3 region has the DNA TGTGCCAGCAGCTTCCAGGAGCAAGAGACCCAGTACTTC. Protein product: CASSFQEQETQYF.

The chain uses TRBV20-1 and TRBJ2-7; TRBD1 is a possible D gene (6 bases). This CDR3 region has 14 residues. Germline CDR1 is DFQATT and CDR2 is SNEGSKA (reference sequence). V lost 3 bases, J lost 4 bases, and 16 bases lay in between. The CDR3 sequence: CSARTGDMLYEQYF. The DNA of the CDR3 is TGCAGTGCTAGGACCGGGGACATGCTTTACGAGCAGTACTTC.

This chain joins TRBV24-1 and TRBJ2-5, with TRBD1 identical over 9 bases. Losses at the gene ends were 4 bases for V and 5 bases for J; bases not matched to a gene: 7. Germline loops: CDR1 KGHDR, CDR2 SFDVKD. CDR3 length: 15 residues. This CDR3 reads CATSDRDRVRETQYF. The CDR3 coding sequence is TGTGCCACCAGTGACAGGGACAGGGTGAGGGAGACCCAGTACTTC.

The gene calls are TRBV5-1 and TRBJ2-7, with D perhaps being TRBD1 or TRBD2 (5 bases each). Per the germline V gene, CDR1 is SGHRS and CDR2 is YFSETQ. The CDR3 consists of 15 residues. With 4 bases removed from V and 3 bases from J, the gap between germline ends came to 17 bases. CDR3 loop: CASSPDGTHYYEQYF. CDR3 nucleotides: TGCGCCAGCAGCCCGGACGGGACGCACTACTACGAGCAGTACTTC.

A few counts support this clonotype. The J gene is TRBJ1-6, the V gene TRBV19; D is unclear. V shed 5 bases and J shed 9 bases, with 11 bases lying between them. Germline CDR1 is LNHDA and CDR2 is SQIVND (reference sequence). The CDR3 is 13 amino acids. The CDR3 protein is CASSPTVPSPLHF. CDR3 coding DNA: TGTGCCAGTAGTCCGACGGTACCTTCACCCCTCCACTTT.

This clonotype was counted between two and nine times. This sequence joins TRBV13 and TRBJ1-2; 7 bases align to TRBD1. The CDR3 length is 13 residues. Germline assignment: CDR1 PRHDT and CDR2 FYEKMQ (reference sequence). Trimming at V came to 7 bases and at J to 5 bases, leaving 7 bases not matched to a gene. The chain's CDR3 is CASIQGGSYGYTF. CDR3 in DNA: TGTGCCAGCATCCAGGGGGGATCTTATGGCTACACCTTC.

This clonotype was detected a few times. The rearrangement uses TRBV29-1 and TRBJ2-1; D is perhaps TRBD2 (6 bases). Germline V CDR1 and CDR2: SQVTM, ANQGSEA. The CDR3 has 15 amino acids. V was cut by 5 bases and J by 4 bases, with 18 bases left in between. The CDR3 spells CSVKGRVAEYNEQFF. The DNA of the CDR3 is TGCAGCGTTAAGGGAAGGGTAGCGGAGTACAATGAGCAGTTCTTC.

This clonotype was observed a few times. This sequence joins TRBV29-1 and TRBJ2-1, with D uncertain. The assigned J gene may be wrong: the sequence end matches TRBJ2-7 better. The CDR3 covers 14 residues. Germline lookup yields CDR1 SQVTM and CDR2 ANQGSEA. The CDR3 sequence is CSALGSSSYNEQYF. The CDR3 coding sequence is TGCAGCGCCCTGGGCTCCAGCTCCTACAATGAGCAGTACTTC.